This entry concerns a single TCR beta chain. Antigen unknown. This entry is derived from a study of T cell responses to AZD1222 COVID-19 vaccine. Study-level results: Baseline serology detected seropositivity in only six AZD1222 recipients.

CDR1 and CDR2 from the germline V gene are MNHEY and SMNVEV (reference sequence). The CDR3 contains 13 residues. V lost 4 bases and J 8 bases, leaving 15 bases between the germline ends. The data were produced by immunoSEQ multiplex PCR, yet TCRdb's version contains in-frame clones alone and is incomplete. The data show roughly 110,000 clones, roughly 88% seen once. The receptor was isolated from an adult in good health. V gene TRBV27 combines with J gene TRBJ2-7; no definite D call. The source material was peripheral blood, sampled on day 0 of AZD1222 vaccination. Here the CDR3 DNA reads TGTGCCAGCAGTTCACAGAGTTACACTAAGCAGTACTTC. Translated: CASSSQSYTKQYF.